This entry lists 25 T cell receptor beta chains sequenced from one sample in a study of OX40 agonist ivuxolimab in advanced cancers. Method: immunoSEQ multiplex PCR; TCRdb's copy keeps in-frame clones and lacks some. The sample holds around 74,000 clones, 84% seen once. Sequenced here: CD4+ or CD8+ T cells sorted from blood, sampled in a trial of the OX40 agonist ivuxolimab. These receptors originate from an adult with an advanced solid tumor such as melanoma, head and neck, liver or kidney cancer.

This clone was seen more than once but under ten times. V is TRBV11-2 and J is TRBJ2-7; 10 nucleotides agree with TRBD1. CDR3 size: 15 residues. CDR1 SGHAT and CDR2 FQNNGV come from the germline V gene. V was pared by 4 bases and J by 3 bases, with 6 bases of the junction left unmatched. CDR3 DNA sequence: TGTGCCAGCAGCTCTATTCGGGACAGGGGCTACGAGCAGTACTTC. Its translation is CASSSIRDRGYEQYF.

This chain links TRBV27 with TRBJ2-5; TRBD2 matches 12 bases. The CDR3 is 18 residues long. Germline assignment: CDR1 MNHEY and CDR2 SMNVEV (reference sequence). Unmatched junction bases numbered 11, after V lost 4 bases and J lost 2 bases. The CDR3 sequence: CASSSLTKLAGGQETQYF. The CDR3 DNA reads TGTGCCAGCAGTTCCCTCACCAAACTAGCGGGGGGACAAGAGACCCAGTACTTC.

This sequence joins TRBV11-3 and TRBJ2-7; weak D call: TRBD2 (6 bases). With 2 bases removed from V and 1 base from J, the gap between germline ends came to 9 bases. Germline V gene sequence: CDR1 SGHNT, CDR2 YENEEA. CDR3 size: 14 residues. DNA for the CDR3: TGTGCCAGCAGCTTACTAGCGTCATCCTACGAGCAGTACTTC. Encoded protein: CASSLLASSYEQYF.

This chain links TRBV19 with TRBJ2-5; no firm D call. CDR3 size: 14 residues. Germline V gene sequence: CDR1 LNHDA, CDR2 SQIVND (reference sequence). Trimming stripped 3 bases from V and 0 bases from J, with 8 bases between. The CDR3 is CASSMRVNQETQYF. For the CDR3, the DNA is TGTGCCAGTAGTATGCGTGTCAACCAAGAGACCCAGTACTTC. Complete variable domain (other parts from reference TRBV19 and TRBJ2-5): DGGITQSPKYLFRKEGQNVTLSCEQNLNHDAMYWYRQDPGQGLRLIYYSQIVNDFQKGDIAEGYSVSREKKESFPLTVTSAQKNPTAFYLCASSMRVNQETQYFGPGTRLLVL.

The chain has TRBV9 and TRBJ2-3, with D unresolved. Trimming stripped 0 bases from V and 6 bases from J, with 2 bases between. This CDR3 spans 11 amino acids. CDR1 and CDR2 from the germline V gene are SGDLS and YYNGEE. The CDR3 protein is CASSVVDTQYF. Here the CDR3 DNA reads TGTGCCAGCAGCGTAGTGGATACGCAGTATTTT.

J is TRBJ1-1 and V is TRBV7-2; tentative D call: TRBD1 (6 bases). Germline values: CDR1 SGHTA, CDR2 FQGNSA. Trimming pared 6 bases from V and 2 bases from J, leaving 16 bases between. The CDR3 spans 15 residues. CDR3: CASRPTSGVNTEAFF. CDR3 nucleotide sequence: TGTGCCAGCAGACCAACCTCAGGGGTCAACACTGAAGCTTTCTTT.

In its sample, this clone was seen once. The chain recombines TRBV5-1 with TRBJ1-1, with D unclear. V lost 0 bases and J 11 bases, leaving 17 bases between the germline ends. The CDR3 is made up of 14 amino acids. Germline assignment: CDR1 SGHRS and CDR2 YFSETQ. CDR3 amino acids: CASSLALGRPEAFF. CDR3 sequence (DNA): TGCGCCAGCAGCTTGGCCCTGGGGAGGCCCGAGGCTTTCTTT.

This clone was observed once. This chain joins TRBV19 and TRBJ2-2; no reliable D call. The CDR3 totals 14 residues. Trimming pared 2 bases from V and 4 bases from J, leaving 8 bases between. CDR1 is LNHDA, CDR2 SQIVND, per germline (reference sequence). The DNA for the CDR3 is TGTGCCAGTAGTATATACTGGGGCACCGGGGAGCTGTTTTTT. It codes for CASSIYWGTGELFF.

The chain recombines TRBV9 with TRBJ2-7; D is possibly TRBD1 or TRBD2 (6 bases each). Germline V gene lookup returns CDR1 SGDLS and CDR2 YYNGEE. Deletions cut 3 bases from V and 2 bases from J, with 15 bases between. The CDR3 runs 15 residues. The CDR3: CASSESTGATYEQYF. Here the CDR3 DNA reads TGTGCCAGCAGCGAGAGTACGGGGGCCACCTACGAGCAGTACTTC.

This chain joins TRBV4-2 and TRBJ2-1, with TRBD1 as a possible D gene (6 bases). V was shortened by 0 bases and J by 7 bases, with 13 bases between the two germline ends. Germline CDR1 reads LGHNA; CDR2 reads YNFKEQ. The CDR3 has 15 residues. The CDR3 coding sequence is TGTGCCAGCAGCCAAGAAAGGGCGAGGGGGAATGAGCAGTTCTTC. It codes for CASSQERARGNEQFF.

This chain links TRBV28 with TRBJ1-2; perhaps TRBD1 as D (5 bases). CDR1 and CDR2 from the germline V gene are MDHEN and SYDVKM. V shed 3 bases and J shed 8 bases, with 16 bases lying between them. This CDR3 is 14 amino acids long. The CDR3 region has the DNA TGTGCCAGCAGTTTTGCCGGGGCCCCTAAGGGCTACACCTTC. Amino acid sequence: CASSFAGAPKGYTF.

The rearrangement joins TRBV29-1 to TRBJ1-2; no clear D. The CDR3 is 13 amino acids. With 3 bases removed from V and 5 bases from J, the gap between germline ends came to 13 bases. The V gene's germline CDR1 is SQVTM and CDR2 ANQGSEA. CDR3 in DNA: TGCAGCGTTGACCGCGGCTTAGGGTATGGCTACACCTTC. Translating it yields CSVDRGLGYGYTF.

This chain uses TRBV16 with TRBJ1-2; a possible D gene is TRBD1 (5 bases). The CDR3 covers 13 residues. The V and J ends lost 3 bases and 5 bases respectively, with 10 bases between them. CDR1 KGHSY and CDR2 FQNENV come from the germline V gene. The chain's CDR3 is CASSQGREYGYTF. In DNA, the CDR3 is TGTGCCAGCAGCCAGGGGCGGGAATATGGCTACACCTTC.

The chain joins TRBV9 to TRBJ1-6; the D is unclear. Trimming cost V 3 bases and J 7 bases, with 11 bases left between them. Germline loops: CDR1 SGDLS, CDR2 YYNGEE. The length of the CDR3 is 14 residues. The CDR3 nucleotides read TGTGCCAGCAGCGCGGTACGCGACAATTCACCCCTCCACTTT. Translated: CASSAVRDNSPLHF.

The genes are TRBV7-2 and TRBJ1-5, with no clear D. V lost 5 bases to trimming and J lost 5 bases, with 7 bases between them. CDR1 is SGHTA and CDR2 is FQGNSA in the germline V gene. This CDR3 region has 12 residues. The CDR3 is CASSQYDQPQHF. CDR3 bases: TGTGCCAGCAGCCAGTACGATCAGCCCCAGCATTTT.

The chain employs TRBV28 and TRBJ1-2; D unresolved. The CDR3 has 12 amino acids. Trimming took 7 bases from V and 7 from J, leaving 13 bases between them. The germline V gene encodes CDR1 MDHEN and CDR2 SYDVKM. CDR3 protein: CASTGPRVGYTF. The CDR3 coding sequence is TGTGCCAGCACGGGTCCTAGGGTTGGCTACACCTTC.

CDR3 protein: CASSRGLAGTDTQYF. The CDR3 DNA sequence: TGTGCCAGCTCACGGGGACTAGCGGGAACAGATACGCAGTATTTT. The chain is built from TRBV18 and TRBJ2-3, with 13 bases that match TRBD2. Germline CDR1 and CDR2: KGHSH and LQKENI. V was clipped by 4 bases and J by 3 bases; unmatched bases: 1. This CDR3 spans 15 amino acids.

J is TRBJ1-6 and V is TRBV6-5; D is unresolved. V was shortened by 4 bases and J by 8 bases, with 9 bases between the two germline ends. The CDR3 length is 13 residues. Germline-derived CDR1 and CDR2 are MNHEY and SVGAGI. The CDR3 DNA reads TGTGCCAGCAGTTTTCAGCTGGATTCACCCCTCCACTTT. It is translated as CASSFQLDSPLHF.

The rearrangement uses TRBV5-1 and TRBJ2-1; 10 bases agree with TRBD2. CDR1 is SGHRS and CDR2 is YFSETQ in the germline V gene. CDR3 length: 15 residues. V lost 0 bases, J lost 6 bases, and 3 bases stayed unmatched. CDR3 loop: CASSLALAGLNEQFF. As DNA, the CDR3 is TGCGCCAGCAGCTTGGCACTAGCGGGGCTCAATGAGCAGTTCTTC.

The V gene is TRBV7-9, the J gene TRBJ1-1; TRBD1 is a possible D gene (6 bases). The CDR3 is made up of 13 amino acids. Germline V gives CDR1 SEHNR, CDR2 FQNEAQ (reference sequence). Trimming took 6 bases from V and 1 from J, leaving 9 bases between them. The CDR3 DNA is TGTGCCAGCAGTATACAGGGGAACACTGAAGCTTTCTTT. It codes for CASSIQGNTEAFF. The entire variable domain, with the rest obtained from reference TRBV7-9 and TRBJ1-1, is as follows: DTGVSQNPRHKITKRGQNVTFRCDPISEHNRLYWYRQTLGQGPEFLTYFQNEAQLEKSRLLSDRFSAERPKGSFSTLEIQRTEQGDSAMYLCASSIQGNTEAFFGQGTRLTVV.

The rearrangement joins TRBV6-1 to TRBJ2-2; D may match TRBD1 or TRBD2 (5 bases each). Germline assignment: CDR1 MNHNS and CDR2 SASEGT. The CDR3 covers 14 residues. Trimming stripped 7 bases from V and 1 base from J, with 10 bases between. CDR3 sequence: CASKGPRNTGELFF. The CDR3 nucleotides are TGTGCCAGCAAGGGACCGAGGAACACCGGGGAGCTGTTTTTT.

V is TRBV5-6 and J is TRBJ2-4, with D tentatively TRBD1 (6 bases). CDR3 length equals 16 residues. The V end lost 4 bases, the J end lost 0 bases, and 14 bases lay between the germline ends. Germline V CDR1 and CDR2: SGHDT, YYEEEE. The CDR3 here is CASSEYRVLAKNIQYF. DNA of the CDR3: TGTGCCAGCAGCGAGTACAGGGTTCTAGCCAAAAACATTCAGTACTTC.

The rearrangement uses TRBV11-2 and TRBJ2-3, with unresolved D. The CDR3 contains 17 residues. The V gene lost 1 base and the J gene lost 2 bases, with 16 bases spanning the gap. Germline-derived CDR1 and CDR2 are SGHAT and FQNNGV. The CDR3 sequence is CASSLVSFQFSTDTQYF. DNA of the CDR3: TGTGCCAGCAGCTTAGTAAGTTTCCAGTTTTCCACAGATACGCAGTATTTT.

In DNA, the CDR3 is TGTGCCAGCAGCTGGGCTAGCGGGGGGGCGAAGGCGCAGTATTTT. Its translation: CASSWASGGAKAQYF. The chain recombines TRBV2 with TRBJ2-3, with 12 bases identical to TRBD2. This CDR3 contains 15 residues. Germline CDR1 reads SNHLY; CDR2 reads FYNNEI. V dropped 6 bases and J dropped 10; count of bases not matched to a gene: 11.

The gene calls are TRBV19 and TRBJ2-2, with TRBD1 as a possible D gene (6 bases). Trimming took 7 bases from V and 2 from J, leaving 17 bases between them. Germline CDR1 is LNHDA and CDR2 is SQIVND (reference sequence). The CDR3 is 16 amino acids. In DNA form, the CDR3 reads TGTGCCAGTAACCCATTACCGGGGACAAACACCGGGGAGCTGTTTTTT. It translates to CASNPLPGTNTGELFF.